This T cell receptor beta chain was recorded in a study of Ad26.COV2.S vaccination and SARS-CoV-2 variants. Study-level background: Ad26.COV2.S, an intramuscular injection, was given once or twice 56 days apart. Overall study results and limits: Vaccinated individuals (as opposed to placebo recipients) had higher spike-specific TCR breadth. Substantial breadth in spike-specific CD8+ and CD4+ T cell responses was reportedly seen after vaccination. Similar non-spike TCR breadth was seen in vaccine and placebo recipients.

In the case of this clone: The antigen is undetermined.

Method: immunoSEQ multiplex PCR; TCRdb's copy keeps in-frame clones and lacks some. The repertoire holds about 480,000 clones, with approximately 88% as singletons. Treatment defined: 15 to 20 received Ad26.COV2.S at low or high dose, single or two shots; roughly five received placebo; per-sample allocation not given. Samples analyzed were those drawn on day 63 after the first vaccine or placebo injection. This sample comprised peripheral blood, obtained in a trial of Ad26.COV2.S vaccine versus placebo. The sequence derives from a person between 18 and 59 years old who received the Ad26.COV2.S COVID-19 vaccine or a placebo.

CDR3: CASSPSVGQGRPYTQYF. As DNA, the CDR3 is TGTGCCAGCAGCCCGTCCGTTGGGCAGGGGCGACCTTATACGCAGTATTTT. The genes are TRBV7-9 and TRBJ2-3; D possibly corresponds to TRBD1 (6 bases). Germline V gives CDR1 SEHNR, CDR2 FQNEAQ (reference sequence). V lost 5 bases and J lost 7, with 25 bases in between. The CDR3 is 17 amino acids.